The rows below give T cell receptor beta chains drawn from one sample of a study of blood T cell repertoires in COVID-19. Only in-frame clones appear in the TCRdb table, and some are missing; sequencing was by immunoSEQ multiplex PCR. The sample gives around 300,000 clones, 80% to 90% of which show up once; less than 2.5% is in the top ten. Sequences were obtained from PBMCs or T cells enriched from blood (not recorded which). All receptors come from a woman aged 18-29 years who had recovered from COVID-19. CDR3s include the opening cysteine and the closing phenylalanine or tryptophan. A D gene is named only where the DNA matches it firmly. Rows may omit the clone size; those that give it use once, few, many or a size class.

v_call	clone_size	j_call	cdr3_length	d_call	cdr3_aa	cdr3_nt
TRBV5-6	NA	TRBJ1-1	14	NA	CASSWVGANTEAFF	TGTGCCAGCAGCTGGGTAGGGGCGAACACTGAAGCTTTCTTT
TRBV3-1/TRBV3-2	NA	TRBJ2-5	15	TRBD2	CASSRPGLAEETQYF	TGTGCCAGCAGCCGCCCTGGACTAGCGGAAGAGACCCAGTACTTC
TRBV29-1	NA	TRBJ2-3	12	NA	CSVLALTDTQYF	TGCAGCGTCCTAGCCCTAACAGATACGCAGTATTTT
TRBV3-1/TRBV3-2	NA	TRBJ1-2	16	NA	CASSQGNRASTAGYTF	TGTGCCAGCAGCCAAGGGAACAGGGCTTCTACTGCTGGCTACACCTTC
TRBV5-1	NA	TRBJ1-1	11	NA	CASSQESEAFF	TGCGCCAGCAGCCAGGAAAGCGAAGCTTTCTTT
TRBV6-2/TRBV6-3	NA	TRBJ2-3	15	TRBD2	CASSYSGGGTDTQYF	TGTGCCAGCAGTTACTCGGGGGGGGGCACAGATACGCAGTATTTT
TRBV19	NA	TRBJ2-7	15	TRBD1	CASSTGTVTNYEQYF	TGTGCCAGTAGTACAGGGACAGTGACTAACTACGAGCAGTACTTC
TRBV3-1/TRBV3-2	NA	TRBJ2-3	12	NA	CASSQLKDTQYF	TGTGCCAGCAGCCAACTAAAAGATACGCAGTATTTT
TRBV19	NA	TRBJ2-7	14	TRBD1	CASSTRQGSHEQYF	TGTGCCAGTAGTACAAGACAGGGGAGTCACGAGCAGTACTTC
TRBV4-2	NA	TRBJ1-5	15	NA	CASSQDRGLRQPQHF	TGTGCCAGCAGCCAAGATAGAGGGTTACGGCAGCCCCAGCATTTT
TRBV6-5	NA	TRBJ1-2	13	NA	CASGRTNNYGYTF	TGTGCCAGCGGCAGGACAAACAATTACGGCTACACCTTC
TRBV18	once	TRBJ1-6	16	NA	CASSRQPGTGDSPLHF	TGTGCCAGCTCTCGACAGCCGGGTACCGGTGATTCACCCCTCCACTTT
TRBV19	NA	TRBJ2-2	15	NA	CASGTNRVGTGELFF	TGTGCCAGTGGAACAAACAGGGTCGGCACCGGGGAGCTGTTTTTT
TRBV28	NA	TRBJ1-5	18	TRBD1	CASSFLRLRDRGLQPQHF	TGTGCCAGCAGTTTTTTAAGGCTCCGGGACAGGGGGCTTCAGCCCCAGCATTTT
TRBV29-1	NA	TRBJ2-5	13	NA	CSVETSSRETQYF	TGCAGCGTTGAAACTAGCAGTAGGGAGACCCAGTACTTC
TRBV5-1	NA	TRBJ2-3	18	TRBD2	CASSLAIAAGGGTDTQYF	TGCGCCAGCAGCTTGGCCATCGCGGCGGGGGGTGGCACAGATACGCAGTATTTT
TRBV18	NA	TRBJ2-1	15	TRBD2	CASSRTSGGINEQFF	TGTGCCAGCTCCCGGACTAGCGGGGGAATAAATGAGCAGTTCTTC